The rows below give T cell receptor beta chains drawn from one sample of a study of blood T cell repertoires in COVID-19. Profiling relied on immunoSEQ multiplex PCR, and the TCRdb table lists in-frame clones only, not all of them. This sample has about 160,000 clones, with more than 80% found just once. Sample: peripheral blood. These receptors came from a man younger than 35 with COVID-19, enrolled during active disease. The CDR3 runs from the conserved cysteine through the conserved F or W. The order of the fields is V gene, J gene, D gene, clone size, CDR3 length, CDR3 DNA, CDR3 protein. A D gene is named only where the DNA matches it firmly. Some rows mark clone size as missing; the rest say once, few, many or name a class of expanded clone.

TRBV5-5	TRBJ2-1	TRBD2	-	15	TGTGCCAGCAGCATGTTTGGCGGGAGACACAATGAGCAGTTCTTC	CASSMFGGRHNEQFF
TRBV30	TRBJ1-1	TRBD1	-	14	TGTGCCTGGAGTCTACAGGGGACGAACACTGAAGCTTTCTTT	CAWSLQGTNTEAFF
TRBV7-2	TRBJ1-2	TRBD1	-	18	TGTGCCAGCAGCTTCAGGGGAATTCACTTACAGGGGAAAGAGGGCTACACCTTC	CASSFRGIHLQGKEGYTF
TRBV2	TRBJ1-3	TRBD1	-	15	TGTGCCAGCAGTCTAGGACAGGGGGCGGGAAACACCATATATTTT	CASSLGQGAGNTIYF
TRBV27	TRBJ1-4	-	-	13	TGTGCCAGCAGTCCGACAGATAATGAAAAACTGTTTTTT	CASSPTDNEKLFF
TRBV5-6	TRBJ2-2	-	-	17	TGTGCCAGCAGCTGGCAGGGTCCCTCACTTAACACCGGGGAGCTGTTTTTT	CASSWQGPSLNTGELFF
TRBV6-2/TRBV6-3	TRBJ2-1	TRBD2	-	12	TGTGCCAGCAGTTGGGTAGCGGGAGCCGGGTTCTTC	CASSWVAGAGFF
TRBV24-1	TRBJ2-1	TRBD1	-	14	TGTGCCACCAGTGGGACAGGGTTTGGGAATGAGCAGTTCTTC	CATSGTGFGNEQFF
TRBV7-2	TRBJ2-7	TRBD1	-	15	TGTGCCAGCAGCTTAGCGTACGGGACAGGGTACGAGCAGTACTTC	CASSLAYGTGYEQYF
TRBV9	TRBJ2-1	-	-	15	TGTGCCAGCAGCTCTAGGTTCGATGGCTTCGGGGAGCAGTTCTTC	CASSSRFDGFGEQFF
TRBV14	TRBJ2-2	TRBD1	-	19	TGTGCCAGCAGCCAAGAGAGGGATAGGACAGGGAGGTTCACCGGGGAGCTGTTTTTT	CASSQERDRTGRFTGELFF
TRBV3-1/TRBV3-2	TRBJ2-1	TRBD2	-	14	TGTGCCAGCAGCCAAGCCCAGGCTAGCGGGAGATGGTTCTTC	CASSQAQASGRWFF
TRBV28	TRBJ2-3	TRBD1	-	11	TGTGCCAGCAGTCACCGACAGGGTCGGTATTTT	CASSHRQGRYF
TRBV24-1	TRBJ2-1	-	-	14	TGTGCCACCGAAACCGGGACAACCTACAATGAGCAGTTCTTC	CATETGTTYNEQFF
TRBV15	TRBJ2-2	TRBD1	few	16	TGTGCCACCAGCCCCCGGACAGGGGCGAACACCGGGGAGCTGTTTTTT	CATSPRTGANTGELFF
TRBV7-2	TRBJ1-5	-	-	15	TGTGCCAGCAGTCCAATGCGAGGAACGCGACAGCCCCAGCATTTT	CASSPMRGTRQPQHF
TRBV12-5	TRBJ2-7	TRBD1	-	14	TGTGCTAGTGGTTTGGATCCGGGACAGTTGGAGCAGTACTTC	CASGLDPGQLEQYF
TRBV6-1	TRBJ2-5	-	once	14	TGTGCCAGCAGTCAAAATAGCGGACAAGAGACCCAGTACTTC	CASSQNSGQETQYF
TRBV28	TRBJ2-2	-	few	15	TGTGCCAGCAGTTTAATGAGGGTTGGGACCGGGGAGCTGTTTTTT	CASSLMRVGTGELFF
TRBV5-6	TRBJ2-5	-	-	15	TGTGCCAGCAGCTTGGCTCCAGGAACCCAAGAGACCCAGTACTTC	CASSLAPGTQETQYF
TRBV10-2	TRBJ1-6	-	many	15	TGCGCCAGCAGTGATCAGGGTTTCTATAATTCACCCCTCCACTTT	CASSDQGFYNSPLHF
TRBV12-3/TRBV12-4	TRBJ2-4	-	-	11	TGTGCCAGCAGTTTAGGTCGCATTCAGTACTTC	CASSLGRIQYF
TRBV19	TRBJ2-3	TRBD2	-	14	TGTGCCAGTAACAAAGCGGGAGGGACAGATACGCAGTATTTT	CASNKAGGTDTQYF
TRBV7-8	TRBJ2-7	TRBD2	-	16	TGTGCCAGCAGCTTAGAGGCTAGCGGGAGTGGATACGAGCAGTACTTC	CASSLEASGSGYEQYF
TRBV29-1	TRBJ1-1	-	-	13	TGCAGCGTTGAATCGGGTGAGAACACTGAAGCTTTCTTT	CSVESGENTEAFF
TRBV5-1	TRBJ2-2	-	few	14	TGCGCCAGCAGCACCGTCGACAGGAACGGGGAGCTGTTTTTT	CASSTVDRNGELFF
TRBV28	TRBJ1-3	TRBD1	-	16	TGTGCCAGCAGCCGGACAGGGGCCAGCTCTGGAAACACCATATATTTT	CASSRTGASSGNTIYF
TRBV15	TRBJ2-1	TRBD1	-	15	TGTGCCACCAGCACCAACAGGGGGCAGGGCAATGAGCAGTTCTTC	CATSTNRGQGNEQFF
TRBV3-1/TRBV3-2	TRBJ2-7	TRBD2	-	15	TGTGCCAGCAGCCAGACGGGACTAGCGGGAAGAAAGCAGTACTTC	CASSQTGLAGRKQYF
TRBV18	TRBJ1-1	-	-	13	TGTGCCAGCTCCCTGGGGGGGAACACTGAAGCTTTCTTT	CASSLGGNTEAFF
TRBV5-1	TRBJ2-2	-	-	16	TGCGCCAGCAGCTTGGTCTCCGGCGGAACCACCGGGGAGCTGTTTTTT	CASSLVSGGTTGELFF
TRBV4-3	TRBJ2-1	TRBD2	-	17	TGCGCCAGCAGCGCCTTCCGTGGGACTAGCGGGAACAATGAGCAGTTCTTC	CASSAFRGTSGNNEQFF
TRBV30	TRBJ1-6	TRBD1	few	14	TGTGCCTGGAGTGTCGGCAGGGGGAATTCACCCCTCCACTTT	CAWSVGRGNSPLHF
TRBV4-3	TRBJ2-3	-	-	18	TGCGCCAGCAGCCAAGATTCCAGGGCGGCCGGTAGCACAGATACGCAGTATTTT	CASSQDSRAAGSTDTQYF
TRBV11-2	TRBJ2-1	-	-	15	TGTGCCAGCAGCTTAGCGTCCGGGAGCCACAATGAGCAGTTCTTC	CASSLASGSHNEQFF
TRBV6-4	TRBJ2-1	TRBD2	-	19	TGTGCCAGCAGTGACCCCGGGACTAGCGGTACTAGCTCCTACAATGAGCAGTTCTTC	CASSDPGTSGTSSYNEQFF
TRBV27	TRBJ2-3	TRBD2	-	13	TGTGCCAGCGGCCTAGCGGGCACAGATACGCAGTATTTT	CASGLAGTDTQYF
TRBV19	TRBJ2-2	TRBD2	-	14	TGTGCCACCCGAGCGGGACGGGCGACCGGGGAGCTGTTTTTT	CATRAGRATGELFF
TRBV18	TRBJ1-1	-	-	16	TGTGCCAGCTCACCCTCGCGGGAGGGGTTGGGCACTGAAGCTTTCTTT	CASSPSREGLGTEAFF
TRBV28	TRBJ2-6	TRBD2	-	18	TGTGCCAGCAGTTCTGGGACTAGCGGGGACTCTGGGGCCAACGTCCTGACTTTC	CASSSGTSGDSGANVLTF
TRBV3-1/TRBV3-2	TRBJ2-7	TRBD2	once	12	TGTGCCAGCAGCCAAGATGGGAGGGGAGGGTACTTC	CASSQDGRGGYF
TRBV11-3	TRBJ2-5	-	-	14	TGTGCCAGCAGCTTAAGGGGGGGAGCAGAGACCCAGTACTTC	CASSLRGGAETQYF